The rows below give T cell receptor beta chains drawn from one sample of a study of T cells after yellow fever vaccination. In TCRdb, the 5' RACE reads were re-called with MiXCR into one record per CDR3 protein. The repertoire holds over 150,000 distinct CDR3 sequences, with 5.5% to 8% as singletons. This specimen was CD4+ T cells sorted from PBMCs, taken on the day of the first yellow fever vaccination. These TCRs come from a man between 18 and 29 years old who received the YFV17D yellow fever vaccine. Both conserved end residues are part of each CDR3. A D gene is named only where the DNA matches it firmly. Where a row states a size, it is once, few, many or the class of an expanded clone; other rows omit it.

>-|TRBV4-1|many|TRBJ2-1
CASSQFNNEQFF
TGCGCCAGCAGCCAATTTAACAATGAGCAGTTCTTC
>-|TRBV5-4|many|TRBJ2-1
CASSLVFRGLPRSYNEQFF
TGTGCCAGCAGCTTGGTGTTTCGGGGGCTTCCTCGGTCCTACAATGAGCAGTTCTTC
>TRBD2|TRBV6-2/TRBV6-3|many|TRBJ2-4
CASSSTTLSGGSKNIQYF
TGTGCCAGCAGTTCTACTACCCTTAGCGGGGGGTCCAAAAACATTCAGTACTTC
>-|TRBV18|few|TRBJ2-1
CASSPQGMVWNEQFF
TGTGCCAGCTCACCGCAGGGTATGGTCTGGAATGAGCAGTTCTTC
>TRBD2|TRBV12-3/TRBV12-4|few|TRBJ2-1
CASSFLQGRGNEQFF
TGTGCCAGCAGTTTTCTACAAGGGAGGGGCAATGAGCAGTTCTTC
>TRBD1|TRBV29-1|many|TRBJ2-5
CSGTGDRGWQETQYF
TGCAGCGGAACCGGCGACAGGGGGTGGCAAGAGACCCAGTACTTC
>-|TRBV5-4|many|TRBJ1-1
CASSLVKDTEAFF
TGTGCCAGCAGCTTGGTAAAAGACACTGAAGCTTTCTTT
>-|TRBV20-1|few|TRBJ2-3
CSARRGISTDTQYF
TGCAGTGCTAGAAGGGGCATTAGCACAGATACGCAGTATTTT
>TRBD1|TRBV6-5|many|TRBJ1-1
CASSWGTGVEGTEAFF
TGTGCCAGCAGTTGGGGGACAGGGGTTGAGGGCACTGAAGCTTTCTTT
>-|TRBV7-2|many|TRBJ2-7
CASSSVGRSYEQYF
TGTGCCAGCAGCTCAGTCGGGCGATCCTACGAGCAGTACTTC
>TRBD2|TRBV6-5|many|TRBJ2-5
CASTLWELAGSETQYF
TGTGCCAGCACCCTCTGGGAACTAGCGGGGTCAGAGACCCAGTACTTC
>TRBD2|TRBV20-1|-|TRBJ2-3
CSAEIPKLAGSTDTQYF
TGCAGTGCCGAAATCCCCAAGCTAGCGGGGAGCACAGATACGCAGTATTTT
>TRBD2|TRBV6-5|-|TRBJ2-1
CASGGGNEQFF
TGTGCCAGCGGGGGGGGGAATGAGCAGTTCTTC
>TRBD2|TRBV28|many|TRBJ2-3
CASSLYGGYTDTQYF
TGTGCCAGCAGTTTGTACGGGGGGTACACAGATACGCAGTATTTT
>-|TRBV5-1|many|TRBJ2-5
CASSLGGDGETQYF
TGCGCCAGCAGCTTGGGCGGCGACGGGGAGACCCAGTACTTC
>-|TRBV6-2/TRBV6-3|few|TRBJ1-2
CASSNRKRDYGYTF
TGTGCCAGCAGTAACCGGAAAAGGGACTATGGCTACACCTTC
>-|TRBV30|few|TRBJ2-1
CAWSVQGGNEQFF
TGTGCCTGGAGTGTACAGGGCGGTAATGAGCAGTTCTTC